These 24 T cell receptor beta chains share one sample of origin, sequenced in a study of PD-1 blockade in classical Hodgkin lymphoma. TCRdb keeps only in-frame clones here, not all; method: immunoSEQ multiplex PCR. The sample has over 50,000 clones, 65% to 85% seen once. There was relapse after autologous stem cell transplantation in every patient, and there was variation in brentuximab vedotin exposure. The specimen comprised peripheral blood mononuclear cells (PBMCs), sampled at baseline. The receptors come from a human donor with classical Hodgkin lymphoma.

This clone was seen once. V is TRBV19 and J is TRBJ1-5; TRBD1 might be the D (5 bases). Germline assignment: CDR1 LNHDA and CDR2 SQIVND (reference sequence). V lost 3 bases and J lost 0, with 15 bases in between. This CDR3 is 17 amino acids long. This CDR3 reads CASSIRGGSYSNQPQHF. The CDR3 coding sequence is TGTGCCAGTAGTATCCGGGGCGGGTCTTATAGCAATCAGCCCCAGCATTTT.

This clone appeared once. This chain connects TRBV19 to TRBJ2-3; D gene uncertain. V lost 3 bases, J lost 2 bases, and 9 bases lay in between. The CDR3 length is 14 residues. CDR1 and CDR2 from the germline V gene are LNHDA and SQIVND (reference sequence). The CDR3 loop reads CASSIRRDTDTQYF. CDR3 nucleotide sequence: TGTGCCAGTAGTATTAGGAGAGACACAGATACGCAGTATTTT.

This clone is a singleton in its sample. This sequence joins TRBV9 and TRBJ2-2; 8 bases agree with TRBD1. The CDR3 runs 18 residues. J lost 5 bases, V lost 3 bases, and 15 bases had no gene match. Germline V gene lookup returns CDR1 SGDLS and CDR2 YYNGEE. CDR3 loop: CASSDRTGLQSVTGELFF. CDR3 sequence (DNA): TGTGCCAGCAGCGATAGGACAGGGCTCCAATCCGTAACCGGGGAGCTGTTTTTT.

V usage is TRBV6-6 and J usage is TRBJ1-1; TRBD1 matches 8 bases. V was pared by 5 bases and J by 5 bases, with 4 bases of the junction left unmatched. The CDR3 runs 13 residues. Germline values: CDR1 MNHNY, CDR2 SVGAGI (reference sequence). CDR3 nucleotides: TGTGCCAGCAGTCCAGGGGGCGGGACTGAAGCTTTCTTT. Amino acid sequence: CASSPGGGTEAFF.

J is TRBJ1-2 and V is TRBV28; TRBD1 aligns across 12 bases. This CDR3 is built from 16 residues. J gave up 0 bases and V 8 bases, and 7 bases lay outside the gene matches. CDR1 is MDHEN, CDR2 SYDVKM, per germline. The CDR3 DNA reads TGTGCCAGCGAGGGACAGGGGGCCCCAGCTAACTATGGCTACACCTTC. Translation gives CASEGQGAPANYGYTF.

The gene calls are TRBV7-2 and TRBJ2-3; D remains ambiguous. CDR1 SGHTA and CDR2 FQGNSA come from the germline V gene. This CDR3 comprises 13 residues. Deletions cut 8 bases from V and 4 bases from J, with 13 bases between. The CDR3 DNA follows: TGTGCCAGCGGAAATTTTAACTCAGATACGCAGTATTTT. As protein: CASGNFNSDTQYF.

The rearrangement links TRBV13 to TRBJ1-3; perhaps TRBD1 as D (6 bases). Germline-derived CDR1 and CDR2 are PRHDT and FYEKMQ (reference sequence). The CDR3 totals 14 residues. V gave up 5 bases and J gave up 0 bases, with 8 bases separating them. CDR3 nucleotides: TGTGCCAGCAGCGACAGGACCTCTGGAAACACCATATATTTT. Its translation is CASSDRTSGNTIYF.

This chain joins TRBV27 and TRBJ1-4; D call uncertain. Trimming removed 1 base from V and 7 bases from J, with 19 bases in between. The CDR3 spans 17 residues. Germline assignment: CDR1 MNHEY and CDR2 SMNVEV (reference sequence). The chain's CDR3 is CASSLLSLGARIEKLFF. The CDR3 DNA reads TGTGCCAGCAGTTTATTGTCACTGGGAGCAAGAATTGAAAAACTGTTTTTT.

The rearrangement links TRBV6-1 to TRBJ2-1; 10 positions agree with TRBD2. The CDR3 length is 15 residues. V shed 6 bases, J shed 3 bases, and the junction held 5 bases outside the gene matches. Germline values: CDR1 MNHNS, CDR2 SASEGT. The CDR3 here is CASRTTSGDYNEQFF. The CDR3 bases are TGTGCCAGCAGGACCACTAGCGGGGACTACAATGAGCAGTTCTTC.

DNA of the CDR3: TGTGCCACCAGCAGAGATTACGGGGGGAGCCTAAACCCACTTAAGAACTATGGCTACACCTTC. As protein: CATSRDYGGSLNPLKNYGYTF. The gene calls are TRBV15 and TRBJ1-2; weak D call: TRBD1 (5 bases). Trimming removed 0 bases from V and 2 bases from J, with 28 bases in between. The CDR3 runs to 21 residues. Germline-derived CDR1 and CDR2 are LNHNV and YYDKDF (reference sequence).

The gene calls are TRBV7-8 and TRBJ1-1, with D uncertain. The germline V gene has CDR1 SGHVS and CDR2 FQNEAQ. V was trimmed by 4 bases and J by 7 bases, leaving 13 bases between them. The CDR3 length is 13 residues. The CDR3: CASSSYRKIEAFF. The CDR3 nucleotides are TGTGCCAGCAGCTCCTACCGGAAGATTGAAGCTTTCTTT.

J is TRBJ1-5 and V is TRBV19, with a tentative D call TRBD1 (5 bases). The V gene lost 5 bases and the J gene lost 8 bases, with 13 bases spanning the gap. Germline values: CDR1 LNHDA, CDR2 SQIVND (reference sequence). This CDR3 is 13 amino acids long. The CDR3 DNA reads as TGTGCCAGTAGTTCAGACAGTGCCAAGCCCCAGCATTTT. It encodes CASSSDSAKPQHF.

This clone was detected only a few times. The CDR3: CASSLTGANTEAFF. In DNA form, the CDR3 reads TGCGCCAGCAGCCTTACAGGGGCGAACACTGAAGCTTTCTTT. The rearrangement links TRBV5-1 to TRBJ1-1; 7 bases are shared with TRBD1. The CDR3 totals 14 residues. J was trimmed by 1 base and V by 4 bases; bases with no gene match: 4. Germline lookup yields CDR1 SGHRS and CDR2 YFSETQ.

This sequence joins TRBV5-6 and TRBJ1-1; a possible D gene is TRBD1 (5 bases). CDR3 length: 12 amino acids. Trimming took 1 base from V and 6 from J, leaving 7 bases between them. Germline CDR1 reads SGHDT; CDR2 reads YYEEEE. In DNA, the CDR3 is TGTGCCAGCAGCTTGATGGGGGCTGAAGCTTTCTTT. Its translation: CASSLMGAEAFF.

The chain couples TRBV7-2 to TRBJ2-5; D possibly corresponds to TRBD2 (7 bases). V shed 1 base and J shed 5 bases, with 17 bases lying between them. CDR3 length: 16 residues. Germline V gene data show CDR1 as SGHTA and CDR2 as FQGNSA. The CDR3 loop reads CASSLDYPGRGETQYF. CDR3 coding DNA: TGTGCCAGCAGCTTAGACTACCCTGGGAGGGGGGAGACCCAGTACTTC.

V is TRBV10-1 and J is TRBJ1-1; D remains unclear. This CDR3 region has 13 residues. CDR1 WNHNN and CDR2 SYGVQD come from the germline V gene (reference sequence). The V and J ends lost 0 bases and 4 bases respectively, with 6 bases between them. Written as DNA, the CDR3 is TGCGCCAGCAGTGAGTCACCGAGCACTGAAGCTTTCTTT. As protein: CASSESPSTEAFF.

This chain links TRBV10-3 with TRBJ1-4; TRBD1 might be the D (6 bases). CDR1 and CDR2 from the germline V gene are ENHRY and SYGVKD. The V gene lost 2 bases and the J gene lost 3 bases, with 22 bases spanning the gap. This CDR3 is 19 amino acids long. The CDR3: CAISETKAGVALANEKLFF. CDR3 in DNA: TGTGCCATCAGTGAGACTAAGGCAGGGGTTGCTCTCGCTAATGAAAAACTGTTTTTT.

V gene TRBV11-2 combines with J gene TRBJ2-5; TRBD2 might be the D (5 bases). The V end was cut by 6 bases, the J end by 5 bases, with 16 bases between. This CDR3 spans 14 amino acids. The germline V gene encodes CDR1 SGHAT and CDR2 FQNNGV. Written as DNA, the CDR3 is TGTGCCAGCAGTCCGGACTGGTTGGATGAGACCCAGTACTTC. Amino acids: CASSPDWLDETQYF.

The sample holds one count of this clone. CDR3 sequence: CASSPQTGGDGYTF. Written as DNA, the CDR3 is TGTGCCAGCTCACCACAGACTGGGGGGGATGGCTACACCTTC. The chain recombines TRBV18 with TRBJ1-2, with a possible D match to TRBD1 (5 bases). Trimming pared 1 base from V and 6 bases from J, leaving 12 bases between. There are 14 residues in the CDR3. Germline V lookup: CDR1 KGHSH, CDR2 LQKENI.

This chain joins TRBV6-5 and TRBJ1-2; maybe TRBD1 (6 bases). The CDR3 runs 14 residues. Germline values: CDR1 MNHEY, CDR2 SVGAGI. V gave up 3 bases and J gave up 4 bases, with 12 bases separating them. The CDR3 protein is CASSYEGVGYGYTF. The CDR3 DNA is TGTGCCAGCAGTTATGAGGGGGTTGGCTATGGCTACACCTTC.

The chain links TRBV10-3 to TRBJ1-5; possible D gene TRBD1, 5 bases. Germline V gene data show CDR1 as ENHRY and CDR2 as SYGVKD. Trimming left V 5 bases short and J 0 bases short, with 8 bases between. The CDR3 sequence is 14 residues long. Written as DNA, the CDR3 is TGTGCCATCAGTACCGACAGTAGCAATCAGCCCCAGCATTTT. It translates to CAISTDSSNQPQHF.

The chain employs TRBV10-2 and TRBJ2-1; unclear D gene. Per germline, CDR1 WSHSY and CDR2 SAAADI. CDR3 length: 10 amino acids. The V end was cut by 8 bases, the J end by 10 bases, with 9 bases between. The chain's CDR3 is CASSLPEQFF. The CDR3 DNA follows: TGCGCCAGCTCACTACCAGAGCAGTTCTTC.

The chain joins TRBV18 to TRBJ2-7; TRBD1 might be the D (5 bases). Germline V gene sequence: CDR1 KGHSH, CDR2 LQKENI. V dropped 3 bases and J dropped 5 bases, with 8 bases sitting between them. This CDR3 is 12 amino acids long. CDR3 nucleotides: TGTGCCAGCTCACCTACAGGACACGAGCAGTACGTC. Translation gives CASSPTGHEQYV.

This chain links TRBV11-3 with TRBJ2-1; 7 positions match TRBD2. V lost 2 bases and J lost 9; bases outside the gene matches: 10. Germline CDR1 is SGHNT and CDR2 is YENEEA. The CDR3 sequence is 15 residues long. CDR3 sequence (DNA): TGTGCCAGCAGCTTACCGAGGGGCCGGGGGGTTGAGCAGTTCTTC. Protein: CASSLPRGRGVEQFF.